The 5 T cell receptor beta chains given below trace back to one sample, sequenced in a study of blood T cell repertoires in COVID-19. TCRdb's copy holds only in-frame clones and misses some; the assay was immunoSEQ multiplex PCR. The table records roughly 140,000 clones, roughly nine tenths of them present only once. The source material was peripheral blood. These TCRs come from a woman aged 55-69 years with active COVID-19.

The chain employs TRBV5-6 and TRBJ1-2; 8 nucleotides agree with TRBD1. The CDR3 is made up of 14 amino acids. Germline V gene sequence: CDR1 SGHDT, CDR2 YYEEEE. Germline trimming cut 0 bases from V and 7 bases from J; bases unmatched to any gene: 5. CDR3 loop: CASSLGAGGRGYTF. The CDR3 nucleotides are TGTGCCAGCAGCTTGGGTGCAGGGGGCCGTGGCTACACCTTC. Together with reference TRBV5-6 and TRBJ1-2, the CDR3 gives the full variable domain: DAGVTQSPTHLIKTRGQQVTLRCSPKSGHDTVSWYQQALGQGPQFIFQYYEEEERQRGNFPDRFSGHQFPNYSSELNVNALLLGDSALYLCASSLGAGGRGYTFGSGTRLTVV.

The chain has TRBV19 and TRBJ2-3; 9 positions match TRBD2. Germline V CDR1 and CDR2: LNHDA, SQIVND (reference sequence). This CDR3 is built from 17 residues. V lost 6 bases to trimming and J lost 2 bases; unmatched junction nucleotides: 12. CDR3 coding DNA: TGTGCCAGTAGACCCCTCGGTCTAGCGGGATACACAGATACGCAGTATTTT. It codes for CASRPLGLAGYTDTQYF.

This clone has just one count. The V and J genes are TRBV4-2 and TRBJ2-1; D not resolved. Trimming removed 0 bases at V and 0 bases at J, with 15 bases between. Germline values: CDR1 LGHNA, CDR2 YNFKEQ. The CDR3 is 18 residues long. The CDR3 bases are TGTGCCAGCAGCCAAGATATTCCGAAACCCTACTCCTACAATGAGCAGTTCTTC. Amino acid sequence: CASSQDIPKPYSYNEQFF.

The chain carries TRBV7-3 and TRBJ2-2, with 15 bases lining up with TRBD2. CDR1 and CDR2 from the germline V gene are SGHTA and FQGTGA. V lost 5 bases to trimming and J lost 5 bases; unmatched junction nucleotides: 6. The CDR3 has 17 residues. CDR3 DNA: TGTGCCAGCAGCCCAAGGGGACTAGCGGGAGGAACCGGGGAGCTGTTTTTT. It specifies CASSPRGLAGGTGELFF.

V is TRBV9 and J is TRBJ2-1; 7 positions match TRBD2. The CDR3 loop spans 16 amino acids. The germline gives CDR1 SGDLS, CDR2 YYNGEE. V was pared by 0 bases and J by 7 bases, with 10 bases of the junction left unmatched. DNA of the CDR3: TGTGCCAGCAGCGTAGCTATGCGGGAGCCCCGGAATGAGCAGTTCTTC. Its translation is CASSVAMREPRNEQFF.